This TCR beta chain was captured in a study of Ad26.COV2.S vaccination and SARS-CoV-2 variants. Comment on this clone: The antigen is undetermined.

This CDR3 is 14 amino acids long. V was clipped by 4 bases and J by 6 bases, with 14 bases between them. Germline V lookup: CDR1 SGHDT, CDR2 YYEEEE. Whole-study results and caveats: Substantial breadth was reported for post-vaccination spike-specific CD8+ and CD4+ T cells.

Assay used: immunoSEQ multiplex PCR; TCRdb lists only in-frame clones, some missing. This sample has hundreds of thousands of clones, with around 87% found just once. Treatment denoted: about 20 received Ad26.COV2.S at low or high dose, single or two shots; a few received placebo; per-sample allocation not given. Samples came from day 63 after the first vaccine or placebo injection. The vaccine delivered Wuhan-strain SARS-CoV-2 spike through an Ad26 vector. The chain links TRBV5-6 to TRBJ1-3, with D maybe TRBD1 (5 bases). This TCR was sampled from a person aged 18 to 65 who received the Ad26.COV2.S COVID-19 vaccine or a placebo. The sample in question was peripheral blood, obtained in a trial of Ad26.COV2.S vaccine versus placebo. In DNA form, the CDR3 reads TGTGCCAGCAGCACCCCCAGGGCTCCAAACACCATATATTTT. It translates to CASSTPRAPNTIYF.